This entry lists 20 T cell receptor beta chains sequenced from one sample in a study of STAT5B mutations in CD4+ large granular lymphocyte leukemia. Clones were read by immunoSEQ multiplex PCR, and TCRdb kept only the in-frame ones, dropping some. The table has about 38,000 clones, 75% to 85% seen once; the top ten hold around 0.57%. The specimen was CD4+ T cells from blood buffy coats. The receptors stem from a human donor in good health.

The J gene is TRBJ2-2, the V gene TRBV4-2, with D tentatively TRBD1 or TRBD2 (5 bases each). Per germline, CDR1 LGHNA and CDR2 YNFKEQ. This CDR3 is built from 15 residues. Trimming removed 4 bases at V and 0 bases at J, with 9 bases between. The CDR3 coding sequence is TGTGCCAGCAGCCGGGACCGTTCGAACACCGGGGAGCTGTTTTTT. Amino acid sequence: CASSRDRSNTGELFF.

The genes are TRBV4-2 and TRBJ2-2, with no clear D. The germline V gene has CDR1 LGHNA and CDR2 YNFKEQ. The CDR3 runs to 14 residues. Trimming removed 1 base at V and 5 bases at J, with 8 bases between. The chain's CDR3 is CASSQVGRTGELFF. The CDR3 DNA follows: TGTGCCAGCAGCCAAGTCGGAAGGACCGGGGAGCTGTTTTTT.

The chain carries TRBV2 and TRBJ2-7; D unresolved. Germline CDR1 reads SNHLY; CDR2 reads FYNNEI. CDR3 length: 13 amino acids. V lost 2 bases, J lost 3 bases, and 8 bases lay in between. The CDR3 DNA reads TGTGCCAGCAGTGAAATGGTCATCTACGAGCAGTACTTC. It translates to CASSEMVIYEQYF.

The chain joins TRBV11-2 to TRBJ1-4; 8 nucleotides match TRBD1. J lost 8 bases, V lost 4 bases, and 9 bases had no gene match. CDR3 length: 15 amino acids. Germline V gene data show CDR1 as SGHAT and CDR2 as FQNNGV. The CDR3 loop reads CASSSPGGGVEKLFF. CDR3 nucleotides: TGTGCCAGCAGCTCCCCAGGGGGCGGGGTAGAAAAACTGTTTTTT.

This CDR3 reads CASSYILASNEQYF. The CDR3 DNA reads as TGTGCCAGCAGTTACATACTAGCGTCCAACGAGCAGTACTTC. V is TRBV6-5 and J is TRBJ2-7; TRBD2 matches 7 bases. Germline V gene sequence: CDR1 MNHEY, CDR2 SVGAGI. V trimming: 2 bases; J trimming: 5 bases; junction bases outside the gene matches: 6. This CDR3 contains 14 residues.

The J gene is TRBJ2-6, the V gene TRBV10-3, with TRBD2 identical over 7 bases. V lost 6 bases to trimming and J lost 0 bases; unmatched junction nucleotides: 11. Germline V gene lookup returns CDR1 ENHRY and CDR2 SYGVKD. This CDR3 has 18 amino acids. The DNA for the CDR3 is TGTGCCATCAGGGAGAATAGGGGCGGGAGCTCTGGGGCCAACGTCCTGACTTTC. It yields the protein CAIRENRGGSSGANVLTF.

The chain employs TRBV18 and TRBJ1-2, with D perhaps TRBD1 (6 bases). Germline CDR1 reads KGHSH; CDR2 reads LQKENI. V was pared by 1 base and J by 4 bases, with 16 bases between. This CDR3 is 16 amino acids long. The chain's CDR3 is CASSPRRQDLFYGYTF. CDR3 bases: TGTGCCAGCTCACCACGCAGACAGGATCTCTTCTATGGCTACACCTTC.

The chain is built from TRBV6-4 and TRBJ2-4, with a tentative D call TRBD2 (7 bases). V was trimmed by 3 bases and J by 2 bases, leaving 11 bases between them. The CDR3 spans 15 residues. In germline, CDR1 is MRHNA, CDR2 SNTAGT. CDR3 in DNA: TGTGCCAGCAGTGAAGGGGGGGGGACCAAAAACATTCAGTACTTC. Protein: CASSEGGGTKNIQYF.

CDR3 region: CASSQDLIETQYF. The CDR3 DNA reads as TGTGCCAGCAGCCAAGATCTGATCGAGACCCAGTACTTC. The chain links TRBV4-2 to TRBJ2-5; D not certain. The V end lost 0 bases, the J end lost 5 bases, and 7 bases lay between the germline ends. The CDR3 covers 13 residues. Germline assignment: CDR1 LGHNA and CDR2 YNFKEQ.

This chain links TRBV7-9 with TRBJ2-1, with TRBD2 identical over 10 bases. Germline CDR1 is SEHNR and CDR2 is FQNEAQ (reference sequence). This CDR3 comprises 15 residues. V was clipped by 1 base and J by 5 bases; unmatched bases: 2. The CDR3 here is CASSLGLAGNNEQFF. For the CDR3, the DNA is TGTGCCAGCAGCTTAGGACTAGCGGGTAACAATGAGCAGTTCTTC. Together with reference TRBV7-9 and TRBJ2-1, the CDR3 gives the full variable domain: DTGVSQNPRHKITKRGQNVTFRCDPISEHNRLYWYRQTLGQGPEFLTYFQNEAQLEKSRLLSDRFSAERPKGSFSTLEIQRTEQGDSAMYLCASSLGLAGNNEQFFGPGTRLTVL.

The gene calls are TRBV7-6 and TRBJ2-5, with TRBD1 identical over 7 bases. The CDR3 runs to 15 residues. Germline CDR1 reads SGHVS; CDR2 reads FNYEAQ. V lost 5 bases and J lost 0; bases outside the gene matches: 6. The CDR3 loop reads CASSQPGQNQETQYF. In DNA, the CDR3 is TGTGCCAGCAGCCAGCCGGGACAGAACCAAGAGACCCAGTACTTC.

The genes are TRBV6-1 and TRBJ1-1; the D is unclear. Trimming stripped 2 bases from V and 6 bases from J, with 7 bases between. The germline V gene has CDR1 MNHNS and CDR2 SASEGT. The CDR3 loop spans 12 amino acids. The CDR3 sequence is CASSEPYSEAFF. CDR3 DNA sequence: TGTGCCAGCAGTGAACCGTATTCTGAAGCTTTCTTT.

The rearrangement joins TRBV27 to TRBJ2-1, with D tentatively TRBD1 (5 bases). CDR3 length: 16 residues. The V end was cut by 5 bases, the J end by 2 bases, with 16 bases between. Per germline, CDR1 MNHEY and CDR2 SMNVEV (reference sequence). CDR3 DNA: TGTGCCAGCAGTGCGGAGACAGAGATTACCTACAATGAGCAGTTCTTC. Its translation is CASSAETEITYNEQFF.

The chain recombines TRBV7-2 with TRBJ2-7, with D possibly being TRBD1 or TRBD2 (5 bases each). Per the germline V gene, CDR1 is SGHTA and CDR2 is FQGNSA. CDR3 size: 13 residues. The V end was cut by 1 base, the J end by 3 bases, with 7 bases between. CDR3 bases: TGTGCCAGCAGCTTAGGGGGGTACTACGAGCAGTACTTC. This encodes CASSLGGYYEQYF.

The chain has TRBV18 and TRBJ2-1, with D perhaps matching TRBD2 (6 bases). Looked up from germline, CDR1 is KGHSH and CDR2 is LQKENI. Trimming removed 6 bases at V and 9 bases at J, with 21 bases between. The CDR3 sequence is 15 residues long. CDR3 protein: CASSPGEAFLGEQFF. The CDR3 nucleotides read TGTGCCAGCTCCCCGGGAGAGGCCTTTCTGGGTGAGCAGTTCTTC. Full variable domain (missing parts from reference TRBV18 and TRBJ2-1): NAGVMQNPRHLVRRRGQEARLRCSPMKGHSHVYWYRQLPEEGLKFMVYLQKENIIDESGMPKERFSAEFPKEGPSILRIQQVVRGDSAAYFCASSPGEAFLGEQFFGPGTRLTVL.

The sample holds one count of this clone. This chain links TRBV6-6 with TRBJ1-2; TRBD1 matches at 7 bases. The V gene's germline CDR1 is MNHNY and CDR2 SVGAGI (reference sequence). With V trimmed by 0 bases and J by 6 bases, 4 bases remained unmatched. The CDR3 loop spans 14 amino acids. The CDR3 DNA is TGTGCCAGCAGTTACTCGGGAGGGGGCGATGGCTACACCTTC. It is translated as CASSYSGGGDGYTF.

The chain is built from TRBV9 and TRBJ2-2; D gene uncertain. The germline V gene encodes CDR1 SGDLS and CDR2 YYNGEE. The V and J ends lost 5 bases and 1 base respectively, with 9 bases between them. The CDR3 has 14 residues. The CDR3 DNA sequence: TGTGCCAGCAGGGCCCCACAGAACACCGGGGAGCTGTTTTTT. Amino acid sequence: CASRAPQNTGELFF.

This chain uses TRBV2 with TRBJ2-7; 7 nucleotides match TRBD1. CDR3 length: 12 residues. With V trimmed by 5 bases and J by 9 bases, 7 bases remained unmatched. Germline V gives CDR1 SNHLY, CDR2 FYNNEI. DNA of the CDR3: TGTGCCAGCAGTCAGGGGGTTCGACGGCAGTACTTC. It is translated as CASSQGVRRQYF. Complete variable domain (other parts from reference TRBV2 and TRBJ2-7): EPEVTQTPSHQVTQMGQEVILRCVPISNHLYFYWYRQILGQKVEFLVSFYNNEISEKSEIFDDQFSVERPDGSNFTLKIRSTKLEDSAMYFCASSQGVRRQYFGPGTRLTVT.

The chain has TRBV4-1 and TRBJ1-2; D gene ambiguous. The CDR3 length is 15 residues. Trimming pared 4 bases from V and 3 bases from J, leaving 15 bases between. Germline V gene lookup returns CDR1 MGHRA and CDR2 YSYEKL. The CDR3 DNA reads as TGCGCCAGCAGCCGCACTCTAGCGGAGGACTATGGCTACACCTTC. It yields the protein CASSRTLAEDYGYTF.

V is TRBV29-1 and J is TRBJ2-1; 9 bases are shared with TRBD2. Germline CDR1 SQVTM, CDR2 ANQGSEA. V gave up 4 bases and J gave up 7 bases; unmatched junction bases: 8. This CDR3 region has 14 residues. The CDR3 bases are TGCAGCGTTGTCGGGGATAGCGGGAGAAATGAGCAGTTCTTC. Translated: CSVVGDSGRNEQFF.